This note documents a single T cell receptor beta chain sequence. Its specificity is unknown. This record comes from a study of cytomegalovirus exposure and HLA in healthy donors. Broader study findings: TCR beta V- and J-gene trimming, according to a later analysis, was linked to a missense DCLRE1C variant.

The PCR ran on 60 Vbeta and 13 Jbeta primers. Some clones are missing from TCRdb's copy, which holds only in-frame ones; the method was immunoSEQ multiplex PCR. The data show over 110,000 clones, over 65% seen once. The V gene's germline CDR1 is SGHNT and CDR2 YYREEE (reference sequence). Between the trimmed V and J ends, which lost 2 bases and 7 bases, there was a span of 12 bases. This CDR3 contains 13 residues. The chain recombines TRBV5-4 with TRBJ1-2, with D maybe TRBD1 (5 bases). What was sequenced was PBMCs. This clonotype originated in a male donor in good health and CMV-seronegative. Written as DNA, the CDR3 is TGTGCCAGCAGCTTCAGGGAGGAGGTTGGCTACACCTTC. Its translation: CASSFREEVGYTF.